This entry lists 9 T cell receptor beta chains sequenced from one sample in a study of spatial heterogeneity in lung cancer. Regarding time point: sample taken at primary tumor resection. These receptors' targets are unknown. TCRdb analysed the 5' RACE reads with MiXCR anew, one entry per CDR3 protein. This sample has about 7,900 distinct CDR3 sequences, with around 6.7% found just once. General study points: It was found that expanded intratumoral alpha and beta TCR counts tracked tumor mutation counts.

Material: lung tumor tissue, obtained at surgery. These TCRs come from a female donor with early-stage non-small cell lung cancer.

This clonotype occurred many times. The V call is TRBV28, the J call TRBJ1-6, with a tentative D call TRBD1 (5 bases). CDR1 and CDR2 from the germline V gene are MDHEN and SYDVKM. The CDR3 contains 14 residues. The germline V and J ends were trimmed by 6 bases and 5 bases, with 11 bases remaining between them. The CDR3 loop is CASSNRLDNSPLHF. The CDR3 nucleotides read TGTGCCAGCAGCAACAGGCTAGATAATTCACCCCTCCACTTT.

This clonotype is judged medium-sized. This chain connects TRBV12-3 or TRBV12-4 to TRBJ1-5; no clear D gene. This CDR3 comprises 14 residues. V was shortened by 1 base and J by 4 bases, with 8 bases between the two germline ends. CDR3 sequence reads: CASSLVAENQPQHF. As DNA, the CDR3 is TGTGCCAGCAGTTTAGTAGCAGAGAATCAGCCCCAGCATTTT.

Many counts were recorded for this clonotype. This chain joins TRBV6-6 and TRBJ2-7; perhaps TRBD1 as D (6 bases). The CDR3 has 13 residues. Per the germline V gene, CDR1 is MNHNY and CDR2 is SVGAGI (reference sequence). V lost 4 bases and J lost 5, with 12 bases in between. CDR3 amino acids: CASSSGRDNEQYF. The CDR3 coding sequence is TGTGCCAGCAGTTCTGGCAGGGACAACGAGCAGTACTTC.

This clonotype was detected many times. The chain employs TRBV19 and TRBJ2-2; a possible D gene is TRBD1 (6 bases). V gave up 3 bases and J gave up 3 bases, with 8 bases separating them. Germline-derived CDR1 and CDR2 are LNHDA and SQIVND (reference sequence). The CDR3 is 14 residues long. The CDR3 here is CASSMDSYTGELFF. CDR3 in DNA: TGTGCCAGTAGTATGGACAGCTACACCGGGGAGCTGTTTTTT. Full variable domain (outside the CDR3, taken from reference TRBV19 and TRBJ2-2): DGGITQSPKYLFRKEGQNVTLSCEQNLNHDAMYWYRQDPGQGLRLIYYSQIVNDFQKGDIAEGYSVSREKKESFPLTVTSAQKNPTAFYLCASSMDSYTGELFFGEGSRLTVL.

On this clonotype itself: With a much larger clone just one base away, this may be a read error. The V gene is TRBV27, the J gene TRBJ1-1; no clear D gene. Germline V gene lookup returns CDR1 MNHEY and CDR2 SMNVEV (reference sequence). This CDR3 spans 14 amino acids. CDR3 sequence reads: CVSSFRSGFTEAFF. CDR3 DNA sequence: TGTGTCAGCAGTTTCCGGTCTGGATTCACTGAAGCTTTCTTT.

This clonotype was counted ten times or more. The rearrangement joins TRBV7-2 to TRBJ2-7, with 8 nucleotides matching TRBD2. With V trimmed by 4 bases and J by 3 bases, 11 bases remained unmatched. Germline V CDR1 and CDR2: SGHTA, FQGNSA. The CDR3 has 16 residues. Written as DNA, the CDR3 is TGTGCCAGCAGCTACGGGAGCGGGAGATATCTCTACGAGCAGTACTTC. This codes for CASSYGSGRYLYEQYF.

This clonotype is judged medium-sized. V is TRBV5-6 and J is TRBJ2-7, with 9 bases lining up with TRBD1. Trimming removed 0 bases from V and 0 bases from J; junction bases left unmatched: 4. This CDR3 has 16 residues. CDR1 is SGHDT, CDR2 YYEEEE, per germline. The CDR3 sequence is CASSLGGTGLSYEQYF. The CDR3, as DNA: TGTGCCAGCAGCTTGGGCGGGACAGGGCTCTCCTACGAGCAGTACTTC.

This clonotype has ten or more counts. The rearrangement links TRBV10-3 to TRBJ2-7, with D uncertain. Germline values: CDR1 ENHRY, CDR2 SYGVKD. Trimming removed 4 bases at V and 6 bases at J, with 16 bases between. This CDR3 comprises 14 residues. CDR3 DNA sequence: TGTGCCATCAGTGGACCTACCTCGGTCGTCGAGCAGTACTTC. Translated: CAISGPTSVVEQYF.

This clonotype is medium-sized in the sample. The chain couples TRBV2 to TRBJ1-1, with D unresolved. With 7 bases removed from V and 1 base from J, the gap between germline ends came to 10 bases. Germline V gene lookup returns CDR1 SNHLY and CDR2 FYNNEI. The CDR3 sequence is 13 residues long. The chain's CDR3 is CASKEAENTEAFF. In nucleotides, the CDR3 is TGTGCCAGCAAGGAGGCGGAGAACACTGAAGCTTTCTTT. Filled out from reference TRBV2 and TRBJ1-1, the complete variable domain reads EPEVTQTPSHQVTQMGQEVILRCVPISNHLYFYWYRQILGQKVEFLVSFYNNEISEKSEIFDDQFSVERPDGSNFTLKIRSTKLEDSAMYFCASKEAENTEAFFGQGTRLTVV.